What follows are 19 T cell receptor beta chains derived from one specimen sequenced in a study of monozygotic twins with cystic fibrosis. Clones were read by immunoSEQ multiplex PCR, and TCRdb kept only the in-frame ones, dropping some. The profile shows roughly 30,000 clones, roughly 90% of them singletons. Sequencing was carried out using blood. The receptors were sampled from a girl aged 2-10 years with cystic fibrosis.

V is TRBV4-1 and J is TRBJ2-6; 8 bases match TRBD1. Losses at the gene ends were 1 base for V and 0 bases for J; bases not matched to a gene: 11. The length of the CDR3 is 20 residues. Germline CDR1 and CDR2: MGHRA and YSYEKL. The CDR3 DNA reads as TGCGCCAGCAGCCAAGTGGTTTCCGGGACAGGAAGCTCTGGGGCCAACGTCCTGACTTTC. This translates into CASSQVVSGTGSSGANVLTF.

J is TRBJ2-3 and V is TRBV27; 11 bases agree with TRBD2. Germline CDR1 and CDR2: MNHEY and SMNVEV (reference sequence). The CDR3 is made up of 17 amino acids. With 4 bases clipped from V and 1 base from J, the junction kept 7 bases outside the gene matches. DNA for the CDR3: TGTGCCAGCAGTTCGCCGACTAGCGGGAAAGGCACAGATACGCAGTATTTT. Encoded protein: CASSSPTSGKGTDTQYF.

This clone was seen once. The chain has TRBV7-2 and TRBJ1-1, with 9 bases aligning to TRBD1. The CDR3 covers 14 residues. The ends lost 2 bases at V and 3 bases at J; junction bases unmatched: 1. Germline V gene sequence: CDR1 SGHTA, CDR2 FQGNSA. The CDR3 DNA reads TGTGCCAGCAGCTTAACAGGGGGCGACACTGAAGCTTTCTTT. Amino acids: CASSLTGGDTEAFF.

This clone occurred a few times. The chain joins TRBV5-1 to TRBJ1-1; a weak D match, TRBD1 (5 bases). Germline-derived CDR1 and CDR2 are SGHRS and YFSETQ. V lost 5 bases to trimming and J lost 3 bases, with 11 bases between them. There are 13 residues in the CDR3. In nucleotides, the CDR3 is TGCGCCAGCAGTCCAGGGTTGGACACTGAAGCTTTCTTT. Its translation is CASSPGLDTEAFF. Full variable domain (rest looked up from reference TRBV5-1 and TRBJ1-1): KAGVTQTPRYLIKTRGQQVTLSCSPISGHRSVSWYQQTPGQGLQFLFEYFSETQRNKGNFPGRFSGRQFSNSRSEMNVSTLELGDSALYLCASSPGLDTEAFFGQGTRLTVV.

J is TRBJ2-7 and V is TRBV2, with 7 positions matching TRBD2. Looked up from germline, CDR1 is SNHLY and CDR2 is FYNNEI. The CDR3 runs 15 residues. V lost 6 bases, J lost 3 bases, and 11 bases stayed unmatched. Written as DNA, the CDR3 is TGTGCCAGCAGCCGGACTAGAATTTACGGCTACGAGCAGTACTTC. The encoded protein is CASSRTRIYGYEQYF.

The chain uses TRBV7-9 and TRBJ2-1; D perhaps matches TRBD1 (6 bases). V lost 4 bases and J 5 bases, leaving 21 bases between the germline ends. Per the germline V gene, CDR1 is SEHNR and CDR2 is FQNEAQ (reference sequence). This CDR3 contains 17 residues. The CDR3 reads CASSSPYDRPSNNEQFF. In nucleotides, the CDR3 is TGTGCCAGCAGCTCCCCCTACGACAGGCCGTCAAACAATGAGCAGTTCTTC.

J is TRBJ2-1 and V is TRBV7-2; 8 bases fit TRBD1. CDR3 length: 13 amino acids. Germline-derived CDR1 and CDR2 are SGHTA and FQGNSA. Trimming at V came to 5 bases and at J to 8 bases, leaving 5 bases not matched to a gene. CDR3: CASSQGQGYEQFF. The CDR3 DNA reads TGTGCCAGCAGCCAAGGACAGGGTTATGAGCAGTTCTTC.

CDR3 amino acids: CASSDRGGQNTEAFF. Here the CDR3 DNA reads TGTGCCAGCAGTGACCGTGGGGGACAGAACACTGAAGCTTTCTTT. The chain joins TRBV2 to TRBJ1-1; tentatively, D is TRBD1 (6 bases). The CDR3 totals 15 residues. Trimming removed 3 bases from V and 1 base from J, with 12 bases in between. Germline assignment: CDR1 SNHLY and CDR2 FYNNEI.

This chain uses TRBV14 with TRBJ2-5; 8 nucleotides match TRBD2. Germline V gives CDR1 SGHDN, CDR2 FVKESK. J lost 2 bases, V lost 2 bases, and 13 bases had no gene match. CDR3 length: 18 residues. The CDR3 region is CASSQFKTSGRQQETQYF. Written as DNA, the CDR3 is TGTGCCAGCAGCCAATTTAAAACTAGCGGACGCCAACAAGAGACCCAGTACTTC.

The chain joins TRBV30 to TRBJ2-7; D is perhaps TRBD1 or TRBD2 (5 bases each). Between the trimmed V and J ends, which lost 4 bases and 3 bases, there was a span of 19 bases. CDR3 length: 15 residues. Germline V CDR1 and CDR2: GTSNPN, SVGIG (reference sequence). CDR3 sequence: CAWKADRDGRYEQYF. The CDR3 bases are TGTGCCTGGAAAGCCGACCGGGACGGACGCTACGAGCAGTACTTC.

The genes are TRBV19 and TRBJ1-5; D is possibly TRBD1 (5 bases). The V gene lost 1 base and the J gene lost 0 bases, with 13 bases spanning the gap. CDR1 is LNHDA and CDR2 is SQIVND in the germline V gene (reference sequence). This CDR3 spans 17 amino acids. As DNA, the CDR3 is TGTGCCAGTAGTATAGGTGGGACGGGACTTAGCAATCAGCCCCAGCATTTT. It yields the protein CASSIGGTGLSNQPQHF.

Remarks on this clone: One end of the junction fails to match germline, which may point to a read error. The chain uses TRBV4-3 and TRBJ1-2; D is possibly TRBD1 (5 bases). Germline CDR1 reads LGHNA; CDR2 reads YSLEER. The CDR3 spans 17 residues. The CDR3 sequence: CASSQEVFRAANYGYTF. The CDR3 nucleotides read TGCGCCAGCAGCCAAGAAGTTTTCAGGGCCGCTAATTATGGCTACACCTTC.

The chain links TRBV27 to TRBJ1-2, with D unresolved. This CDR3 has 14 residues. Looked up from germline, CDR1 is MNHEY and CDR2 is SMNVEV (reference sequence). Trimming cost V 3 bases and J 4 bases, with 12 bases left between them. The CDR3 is CASSFGGLGYGYTF. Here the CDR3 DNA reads TGTGCCAGCAGTTTCGGAGGGTTGGGCTATGGCTACACCTTC.

CDR3 sequence: CASTQRFGNEKLFF. Written as DNA, the CDR3 is TGTGCCAGCACTCAAAGGTTCGGGAATGAAAAACTGTTTTTT. This chain joins TRBV6-5 and TRBJ1-4, with D unresolved. This CDR3 region has 14 residues. Germline V gene lookup returns CDR1 MNHEY and CDR2 SVGAGI. Trimming took off 7 bases at V and 5 bases at J, with 14 bases between the two ends.

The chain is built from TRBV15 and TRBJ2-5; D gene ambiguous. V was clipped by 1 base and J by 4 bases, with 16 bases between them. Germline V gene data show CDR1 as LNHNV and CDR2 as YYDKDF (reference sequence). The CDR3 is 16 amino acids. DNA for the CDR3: TGTGCCACCAGCAGAGGTCGCCAGGATGGGCGAGAGACCCAGTACTTC. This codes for CATSRGRQDGRETQYF.

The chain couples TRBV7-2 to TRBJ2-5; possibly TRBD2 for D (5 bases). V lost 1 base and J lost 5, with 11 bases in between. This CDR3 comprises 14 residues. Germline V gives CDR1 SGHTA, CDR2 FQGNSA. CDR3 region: CASSLVMAGETQYF. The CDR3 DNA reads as TGTGCCAGCAGCTTAGTGATGGCGGGTGAGACCCAGTACTTC. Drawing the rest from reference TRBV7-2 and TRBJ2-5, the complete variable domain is GAGVSQSPSNKVTEKGKDVELRCDPISGHTALYWYRQSLGQGLEFLIYFQGNSAPDKSGLPSDRFSAERTGGSVSTLTIQRTQQEDSAVYLCASSLVMAGETQYFGPGTRLLVL.

CDR3 nucleotide sequence: TGTGCCTGGAGTAGGGGGAATCAGCCCCAGCATTTT. This translates into CAWSRGNQPQHF. The chain links TRBV30 to TRBJ1-5; D possibly corresponds to TRBD1 (6 bases). Looked up from germline, CDR1 is GTSNPN and CDR2 is SVGIG (reference sequence). The CDR3 sequence is 12 residues long. The V end lost 2 bases, the J end lost 4 bases, and 6 bases lay between the germline ends.

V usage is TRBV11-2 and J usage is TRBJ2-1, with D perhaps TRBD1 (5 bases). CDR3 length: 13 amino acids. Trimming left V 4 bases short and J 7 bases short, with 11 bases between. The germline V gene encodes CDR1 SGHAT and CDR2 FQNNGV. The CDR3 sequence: CASSSGFWNEQFF. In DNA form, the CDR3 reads TGTGCCAGCAGCTCAGGGTTTTGGAATGAGCAGTTCTTC.

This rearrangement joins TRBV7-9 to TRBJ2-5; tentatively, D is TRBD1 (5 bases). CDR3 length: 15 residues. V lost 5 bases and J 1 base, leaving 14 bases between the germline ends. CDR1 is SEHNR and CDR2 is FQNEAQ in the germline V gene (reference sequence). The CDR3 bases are TGTGCCAGCAGCCCGACAGAGAGCCTCCAAGAGACCCAGTACTTC. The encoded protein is CASSPTESLQETQYF.